The sample holds a few counts of the clone carrying this T cell receptor beta chain. Its antigen remains unknown. Each CDR3 protein gets one entry after TCRdb re-called the RACE reads with MiXCR. The sample shows about 190,000 distinct CDR3 sequences, under 30% of them seen only once. This sample's time point: patch test 3, about 24 weeks after DPC sensitization. The treatment denotes: therapeutic diphenylcyclopropenone sensitization with weekly scalp DPC. Venepuncture was done earlier than the placement of each patch test. The J segment lost 7 bases and the V segment lost 1 base, leaving 4 bases of the junction unmatched. CDR1 is DFQATT, CDR2 SNEGSKA, per germline (reference sequence). This CDR3 region has 15 residues. The sample is drawn from a study of human T cells and chemical hapten exposure. Study-wide context: Patch tests of 0.01% DPC on the upper back were read at 6 days. Findings of the study overall: TCRs whose frequency exceeded 1 in 1000 remained the same following DPC sensitization. Every donor had alopecia, and their immune response may therefore differ from healthy people's.

This specimen consisted of whole blood, obtained in connection with sensitization to the hapten diphenylcyclopropenone (DPC). The receptor comes from a woman between 40 and 50 years old with alopecia areata. Some clones in this sample may be carry-over from other donors' samples. The chain couples TRBV20-1 to TRBJ1-4; 12 bases match TRBD1. The CDR3 DNA is TGCAGTGCTAGAGCCGGGACAGGGGGCAGTGAAAAACTGTTTTTT. Amino acids: CSARAGTGGSEKLFF.